The 20 T cell receptor beta chains below come from one sample, sequenced in a study of cytomegalovirus exposure and HLA in healthy donors. Primers for the PCR totalled 60 Vbeta and 13 Jbeta. This table comes from immunoSEQ multiplex PCR, and its TCRdb copy is limited to in-frame clones, with some not included. The repertoire has 150,000 to 200,000 clones, roughly 85% of them found once; the top ten carry over 11%. Specimen: PBMCs. These receptors were taken from a man aged 45 to 65 in good health and CMV-seropositive.

This chain uses TRBV10-3 with TRBJ1-5; no clear D. The V gene's germline CDR1 is ENHRY and CDR2 SYGVKD. This CDR3 is 13 amino acids long. V lost 3 bases and J 6 bases, leaving 9 bases between the germline ends. CDR3 sequence reads: CAISEGGIQPQHF. CDR3 in DNA: TGTGCCATCAGTGAAGGAGGGATTCAGCCCCAGCATTTT.

The genes are TRBV11-3 and TRBJ2-2, with a weak D call TRBD2 (6 bases). Deletions cut 1 base from V and 6 bases from J, with 12 bases between. Per germline, CDR1 SGHNT and CDR2 YENEEA. The CDR3 is 15 amino acids. The DNA of the CDR3 is TGTGCCAGCAGCTTAGCGGGGGATAGGGCCGGGGAGCTGTTTTTT. Protein product: CASSLAGDRAGELFF.

The chain joins TRBV14 to TRBJ2-1; D is unclear. Germline V gene data show CDR1 as SGHDN and CDR2 as FVKESK. The CDR3 runs to 16 residues. Trimming pared 3 bases from V and 8 bases from J, leaving 20 bases between. The CDR3: CASSHPFLGLRDEQFF. CDR3 DNA sequence: TGTGCCAGCAGCCACCCCTTTTTAGGCCTTCGGGATGAGCAGTTCTTC.

Only a few counts were recorded for this clone. This rearrangement joins TRBV5-4 to TRBJ1-2; 11 bases line up with TRBD1. Germline V lookup: CDR1 SGHNT, CDR2 YYREEE (reference sequence). This CDR3 spans 16 amino acids. Germline trimming cut 5 bases from V and 6 bases from J; bases unmatched to any gene: 12. CDR3 bases: TGTGCCAGCAGTTCTCCTGGGGACAGGGGGGTACATGGCTACACCTTC. Protein product: CASSSPGDRGVHGYTF.

CDR3 protein: CASISTWGVGLGTEAFF. The CDR3 DNA reads TGTGCCAGCATTAGCACTTGGGGCGTCGGGTTGGGCACTGAAGCTTTCTTT. The V and J genes are TRBV28 and TRBJ1-1; a weak D match, TRBD1 (5 bases). This CDR3 comprises 17 residues. Germline V CDR1 and CDR2: MDHEN, SYDVKM. Trimming left V 7 bases short and J 4 bases short, with 25 bases between.

This clone has a handful of counts. This rearrangement joins TRBV7-9 to TRBJ1-5; 7 nucleotides align to TRBD1. V lost 5 bases to trimming and J lost 6 bases; unmatched junction nucleotides: 4. The CDR3 is 13 residues long. CDR1 is SEHNR, CDR2 FQNEAQ, per germline (reference sequence). Here the CDR3 reads CASSHPGGQPQHF. As DNA, the CDR3 is TGTGCCAGCAGCCACCCAGGGGGTCAGCCCCAGCATTTT.

The rearrangement uses TRBV20-1 and TRBJ1-1; perhaps TRBD1 as D (5 bases). The CDR3 spans 11 residues. Germline V lookup: CDR1 DFQATT, CDR2 SNEGSKA (reference sequence). CDR3 residues: CRGTQGTEAFF. The CDR3 DNA follows: TGCAGAGGCACCCAGGGAACTGAAGCTTTCTTT.

V usage is TRBV6-4 and J usage is TRBJ2-7, with 7 bases fitting TRBD1. CDR1 is MRHNA, CDR2 SNTAGT, per germline. V dropped 10 bases and J dropped 3; count of bases not matched to a gene: 21. There are 17 residues in the CDR3. The CDR3 spells CATCCPNSKRQGYEQYV. CDR3 nucleotide sequence: TGTGCCACGTGTTGCCCAAATAGTAAAAGACAGGGCTACGAGCAGTACGTC.

V and J are TRBV6-6 and TRBJ1-6; tentative D call: TRBD1 (5 bases). Germline V gene lookup returns CDR1 MNHNY and CDR2 SVGAGI (reference sequence). Trimming cost V 5 bases and J 10 bases, with 15 bases left between them. This CDR3 contains 14 residues. In DNA form, the CDR3 reads TGTGCCAGCAGTCCCGTAGGGGCTGGATCACCCCTCCACTTT. Translated, it gives CASSPVGAGSPLHF.

This chain uses TRBV7-9 with TRBJ2-2, with a tentative D call TRBD2 (5 bases). CDR1 and CDR2 from the germline V gene are SEHNR and FQNEAQ (reference sequence). The ends were cut back, 7 bases at V and 4 bases at J, with 13 bases in the middle. The CDR3 sequence is 14 residues long. The CDR3, as DNA: TGTGCCAGCATTCGGCGTGCGGGCACCGGGGAGCTGTTTTTT. Translating gives CASIRRAGTGELFF.

This clone was recorded once. The genes are TRBV18 and TRBJ2-7; 12 bases fit TRBD1. The germline V gene encodes CDR1 KGHSH and CDR2 LQKENI. CDR3 size: 15 residues. J was trimmed by 2 bases and V by 4 bases; bases with no gene match: 3. The CDR3, as DNA: TGTGCCAGCTCACTCCGGGACAGGGGGCCCTACGAGCAGTACTTC. Translated, it gives CASSLRDRGPYEQYF.

This chain joins TRBV7-9 and TRBJ1-1, with 7 bases that match TRBD1. After removal of 1 base from V and 3 bases from J, the junction contained 8 bases not matched to a gene. CDR1 and CDR2 from the germline V gene are SEHNR and FQNEAQ (reference sequence). There are 16 residues in the CDR3. CDR3 residues: CASSLEDRDFDTEAFF. The CDR3, as DNA: TGTGCCAGCAGCTTAGAAGACAGGGATTTCGACACTGAAGCTTTCTTT.

This sequence joins TRBV14 and TRBJ1-2; TRBD1 is a possible D gene (5 bases). Per the germline V gene, CDR1 is SGHDN and CDR2 is FVKESK. Trimming cost V 0 bases and J 5 bases, with 13 bases left between them. There are 15 residues in the CDR3. The CDR3 nucleotides read TGTGCCAGCAGCCAAGAGAGACAGTTGATTTATGGCTACACCTTC. This encodes CASSQERQLIYGYTF.

The chain combines TRBV30 with TRBJ1-4, with D possibly being TRBD1 (5 bases). Trimming cost V 4 bases and J 5 bases, with 5 bases left between them. The CDR3 contains 11 residues. Germline V gene lookup returns CDR1 GTSNPN and CDR2 SVGIG (reference sequence). Written as DNA, the CDR3 is TGTGCCTGGAACAGGAATGAAAAACTGTTTTTT. Amino acid sequence: CAWNRNEKLFF.

This rearrangement joins TRBV7-9 to TRBJ2-5; D gene unclear. The V gene's germline CDR1 is SEHNR and CDR2 FQNEAQ (reference sequence). The germline V and J ends were trimmed by 5 bases and 4 bases, with 20 bases remaining between them. The CDR3 has 16 amino acids. CDR3 sequence (DNA): TGTGCCAGCAGCGCGTTTCGAACCACCTCCGGAGAGACCCAGTACTTC. Translating it yields CASSAFRTTSGETQYF.

The chain uses TRBV15 and TRBJ2-5; D is possibly TRBD2 (5 bases). The CDR3 spans 15 residues. V lost 5 bases to trimming and J lost 4 bases, with 17 bases between them. Germline V lookup: CDR1 LNHNV, CDR2 YYDKDF (reference sequence). This CDR3 is CATSVRVRSGETQYF. The CDR3 DNA is TGTGCCACCAGCGTCCGGGTTCGCAGCGGAGAGACCCAGTACTTC.

The chain uses TRBV5-6 and TRBJ2-3, with 7 positions matching TRBD1. The length of the CDR3 is 15 residues. The V and J ends lost 4 bases and 3 bases, in that order; junction bases with no gene match: 8. The germline gives CDR1 SGHDT, CDR2 YYEEEE. CDR3 bases: TGTGCCAGCAGCCCTACACAGGGGCCTACAGATACGCAGTATTTT. This sequence encodes CASSPTQGPTDTQYF.

The chain uses TRBV11-3 and TRBJ1-5; tentatively, D is TRBD1 (6 bases). From germline, CDR1 is SGHNT and CDR2 YENEEA. This CDR3 region has 15 residues. V was pared by 5 bases and J by 5 bases, with 16 bases between. CDR3 coding DNA: TGTGCCAGCAGCACCTCACAGGGATTATATCAGCCCCAGCATTTT. Translating gives CASSTSQGLYQPQHF. The full variable domain, its missing parts supplied by reference TRBV11-3 and TRBJ1-5, is EAGVVQSPRYKIIEKKQPVAFWCNPISGHNTLYWYLQNLGQGPELLIRYENEEAVDDSQLPKDRFSAERLKGVDSTLKIQPAELGDSAVYLCASSTSQGLYQPQHFGDGTRLSIL.

The chain links TRBV7-2 to TRBJ1-5, with 7 bases aligning to TRBD1. The germline CDR1 and CDR2 sequences are SGHTA and FQGNSA. The length of the CDR3 is 15 residues. J was trimmed by 3 bases and V by 5 bases; bases with no gene match: 7. The CDR3 loop reads CASSPWDSYNQPQHF. DNA of the CDR3: TGTGCCAGCAGCCCTTGGGACAGCTACAATCAGCCCCAGCATTTT.

The V gene is TRBV6-4, the J gene TRBJ2-3, with 14 bases lining up with TRBD2. This CDR3 region has 13 residues. Germline V gene lookup returns CDR1 MRHNA and CDR2 SNTAGT. J lost 15 bases, V lost 4 bases, and 6 bases had no gene match. The chain's CDR3 is CASSATSGGASYF. The DNA for the CDR3 is TGTGCCAGCAGTGCGACTAGCGGGGGGGCCTCATATTTT.